Given below is one T cell receptor (beta chain) in context. Its antigen is not identified. This record comes from a study of cytomegalovirus exposure and HLA in healthy donors. Study-level findings and limits: Follow-up analysis seemed to connect common viral pathogens with several of the most significant clusters identified. The analysis excluded some indistinguishable V segments, including TRBV6-2 and TRBV6-3. Apart from CMV serostatus, no immune exposure information was available.

Amplification used 60 Vbeta primers and 13 Jbeta primers. The table came from immunoSEQ multiplex PCR; TCRdb's copy has only in-frame clones and leaves some out. The data contain fewer than 75,000 clones, around 77% of them singletons. The CDR3 is 15 amino acids. Germline loops: CDR1 MRHNA, CDR2 SNTAGT. The V and J ends lost 2 bases and 3 bases respectively, with 12 bases between them. The sample consisted of PBMCs. The clonotype comes from a woman aged 25 to 39 in good health and CMV-seronegative. The gene calls are TRBV6-4 and TRBJ2-3; tentative D call: TRBD2 (5 bases). The CDR3 sequence: CASSDVAGGTDTQYF. CDR3 nucleotide sequence: TGTGCCAGCAGTGACGTGGCAGGCGGGACAGATACGCAGTATTTT.